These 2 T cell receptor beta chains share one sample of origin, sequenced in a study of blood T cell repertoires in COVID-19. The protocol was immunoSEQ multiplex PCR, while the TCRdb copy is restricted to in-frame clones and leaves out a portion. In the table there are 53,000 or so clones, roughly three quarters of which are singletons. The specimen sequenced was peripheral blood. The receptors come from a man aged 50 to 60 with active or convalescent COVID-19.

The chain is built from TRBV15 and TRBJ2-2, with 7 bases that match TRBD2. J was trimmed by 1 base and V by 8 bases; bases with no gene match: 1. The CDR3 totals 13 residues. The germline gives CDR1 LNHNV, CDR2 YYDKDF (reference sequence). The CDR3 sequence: CATGRGNTGELFF. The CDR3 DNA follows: TGTGCCACCGGGAGGGGGAACACCGGGGAGCTGTTTTTT.

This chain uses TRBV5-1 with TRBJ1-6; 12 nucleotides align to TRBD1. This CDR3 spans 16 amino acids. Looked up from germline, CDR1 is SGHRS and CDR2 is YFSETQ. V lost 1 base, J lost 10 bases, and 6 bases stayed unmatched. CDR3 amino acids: CASSLLGQGAASPLHF. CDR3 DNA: TGCGCCAGCAGCTTGTTGGGACAGGGGGCCGCGTCACCCCTCCACTTT.